The 15 T cell receptor beta chains reported below all come from one sample, sequenced in a study of T cells in Graves' hyperthyroidism and ophthalmopathy. Amplified TCR beta CDR3 regions derived from RNA transcripts. The HTBI set primed first-round TCR CDR3 RT-PCR. TCRdb reprocessed the multiplex PCR reads with MiXCR, giving one entry per CDR3 protein. The table includes about 600,000 distinct CDR3 sequences, more than 14% detected once. Sequencing was performed on blood. Receptors were obtained from a woman aged 45-59 years with Graves' ophthalmopathy.

This clonotype was seen at least ten times. This rearrangement joins TRBV5-1 to TRBJ2-2; 8 nucleotides match TRBD1. Germline CDR1 SGHRS, CDR2 YFSETQ. With 4 bases clipped from V and 6 bases from J, the junction kept 5 bases outside the gene matches. There are 14 residues in the CDR3. CDR3 nucleotides: TGCGCCAGCAGCGGTCAGGGGGCTGCCGGGGAGCTGTTTTTT. Its protein product is CASSGQGAAGELFF.

This clonotype was seen at least ten times. The chain joins TRBV18 to TRBJ2-3; D gene uncertain. Germline CDR1 reads KGHSH; CDR2 reads LQKENI. The V gene lost 3 bases and the J gene lost 5 bases, with 9 bases spanning the gap. This CDR3 is built from 13 residues. The CDR3 spells CASSPGARDTQYF. CDR3 bases: TGTGCCAGCTCACCCGGCGCGAGAGATACGCAGTATTTT.

At least ten counts were recorded for this clonotype. This chain joins TRBV7-9 and TRBJ2-5; D unclear. Germline CDR1 reads SEHNR; CDR2 reads FQNEAQ (reference sequence). The CDR3 extends over 13 amino acids. Trimming removed 2 bases at V and 5 bases at J, with 9 bases between. In nucleotides, the CDR3 is TGTGCCAGCAGCTTAAACGACGTGGAGACCCAGTACTTC. This gives the protein CASSLNDVETQYF.

This clonotype was picked up many times. The gene calls are TRBV20-1 and TRBJ2-3, with 14 bases identical to TRBD2. CDR3 size: 17 residues. CDR1 DFQATT and CDR2 SNEGSKA come from the germline V gene (reference sequence). The V gene end was trimmed by 3 bases and the J gene end by 5 bases; junction bases not matched to a gene: 10. The CDR3 nucleotides are TGCAGTGCTAGGCGACTAGCGGGAGGGTTCGGGGGAGATACGCAGTATTTT. Amino acid sequence: CSARRLAGGFGGDTQYF.

There are many counts of this clonotype. The CDR3 loop is CASGLGILGGYEQYF. CDR3 DNA: TGTGCTAGTGGTTTGGGCATCTTAGGCGGGTACGAGCAGTACTTC. The chain is built from TRBV12-5 and TRBJ2-7, with D possibly TRBD2 on 5 matching bases. V was cut by 1 base and J by 4 bases, with 14 bases left in between. Looked up from germline, CDR1 is LGHNT and CDR2 is FRNRAP. CDR3 size: 15 residues.

At least ten counts were recorded for this clonotype. The rearrangement links TRBV2 to TRBJ1-1; 7 nucleotides agree with TRBD1. V trimming: 8 bases; J trimming: 1 base; junction bases outside the gene matches: 4. The CDR3 is made up of 13 amino acids. Germline V CDR1 and CDR2: SNHLY, FYNNEI. The CDR3 reads CASCRDRNTEAFF. The CDR3, as DNA: TGTGCCAGCTGCCGGGACAGGAACACTGAAGCTTTCTTT.

Note on this clonotype: It may be a read error: a sequence one base away is much more abundant. V and J are TRBV5-1 and TRBJ1-2; D not certain. Germline V gene sequence: CDR1 SGHRS, CDR2 YFSETQ. CDR3 length: 14 amino acids. CDR3 DNA sequence: TGCGCCAGCAGCTCCGACACATACCTCTATGACTACACCTTC. Translating gives CASSSDTYLYDYTF.

In this sample, this clonotype turned up many times. The rearrangement uses TRBV20-1 and TRBJ2-7; 10 nucleotides agree with TRBD1. CDR3 length equals 15 residues. From germline, CDR1 is DFQATT and CDR2 SNEGSKA (reference sequence). The trim removed 1 base at V and 2 bases at J, leaving 5 bases unmatched. The CDR3 loop is CSARAPGQGPYEQYF. The CDR3 DNA sequence: TGCAGTGCTAGAGCCCCGGGACAGGGGCCCTACGAGCAGTACTTC.

This clonotype was detected ten times or more. V is TRBV5-1 and J is TRBJ1-1; D gene ambiguous. Germline lookup yields CDR1 SGHRS and CDR2 YFSETQ. The CDR3 runs to 14 residues. Trimming took off 2 bases at V and 2 bases at J, with 10 bases between the two ends. The CDR3 nucleotides read TGCGCCAGCAGCTTCGGACGAGAAAACACTGAAGCTTTCTTT. Translating gives CASSFGRENTEAFF.

This clonotype was recorded at least ten times. This chain uses TRBV5-1 with TRBJ2-1, with 9 bases that match TRBD1. V was pared by 0 bases and J by 8 bases, with 6 bases of the junction left unmatched. CDR3 length: 15 amino acids. The germline gives CDR1 SGHRS, CDR2 YFSETQ. CDR3 residues: CASSLEGQGGDEQFF. As DNA, the CDR3 is TGCGCCAGCAGCTTGGAGGGACAGGGTGGGGATGAGCAGTTCTTC.

This clonotype was observed many times. The chain has TRBV29-1 and TRBJ2-5, with 10 nucleotides matching TRBD1. Germline V CDR1 and CDR2: SQVTM, ANQGSEA. This CDR3 is built from 13 residues. The V gene end was trimmed by 8 bases and the J gene end by 5 bases; junction bases not matched to a gene: 8. CDR3 residues: CSLETGGWETQYF. The CDR3 DNA reads as TGCAGCTTAGAGACAGGGGGCTGGGAGACCCAGTACTTC.

The chain combines TRBV9 with TRBJ2-6; possibly TRBD2 for D (5 bases). CDR3 size: 16 residues. Trimming took 3 bases from V and 3 from J, leaving 13 bases between them. Per germline, CDR1 SGDLS and CDR2 YYNGEE. For the CDR3, the DNA is TGTGCCAGCAGCGCGATCGTCGGGGTTGGGGCCAACGTCCTGACTTTC. This encodes CASSAIVGVGANVLTF.

This clonotype was found a few times. The chain has TRBV3-1 and TRBJ2-7, with 7 bases lining up with TRBD1. Losses at the gene ends were 1 base for V and 7 bases for J; bases not matched to a gene: 16. Germline CDR1 LGHDT, CDR2 YNNKEL (reference sequence). The CDR3 sequence is 17 residues long. CDR3: CASSQAKFFVAGGEQYF. The CDR3 DNA reads as TGTGCCAGCAGCCAAGCAAAATTTTTCGTGGCAGGGGGTGAGCAGTACTTC.

The chain combines TRBV4-2 with TRBJ2-7; the D gene is possibly TRBD1 (5 bases). CDR3 length: 15 residues. V was shortened by 1 base and J by 3 bases, with 13 bases between the two germline ends. Per the germline V gene, CDR1 is LGHNA and CDR2 is YNFKEQ. The CDR3 region is CASSQGSQGGYEQYF. The CDR3, as DNA: TGTGCCAGCAGCCAAGGTTCTCAGGGTGGCTACGAGCAGTACTTC.

This clonotype occurred many times. The V gene is TRBV10-3, the J gene TRBJ2-1; TRBD2 matches at 10 bases. Germline CDR1 ENHRY, CDR2 SYGVKD. The length of the CDR3 is 16 residues. The trim removed 3 bases at V and 7 bases at J, leaving 9 bases unmatched. This chain's CDR3 is CAISDSSGSVSNEQFF. In DNA, the CDR3 is TGTGCCATCAGTGATTCTAGCGGGAGTGTTTCGAATGAGCAGTTCTTC.